Detailed here is one T cell receptor beta chain. V dropped 0 bases and J dropped 8 bases, with 8 bases sitting between them. Germline V gene data show CDR1 as SGHRS and CDR2 as YFSETQ. This CDR3 comprises 13 residues. These data originate in a study of blood T cell repertoires in COVID-19. Study-wide background: The study counted Cohort 3 donors as recovered given two negative PCRs, clearance, or symptom resolution. The United States, Italy and Spain provided the acute and convalescent COVID-19 samples.

Clinical history as reported by participants underpinned cohort assignment. Methods used by the authors: From reference gene primer amplification, estimates of nucleated cell counts were derived. Here immunoSEQ multiplex PCR was the method, and the copy in TCRdb shows in-frame clones only, minus some. V and J calls and clone size are given by that table; D and trimming were obtained from the DNA. The data show a few hundred thousand clones, 86% seen once. This TCR came from a woman in her 50s in a cohort exposed to, infected with or recovered from COVID-19 (not recorded which). The genes are TRBV5-1 and TRBJ1-4; D gene uncertain. The sample taken for sequencing was PBMCs or T cells enriched from blood (not recorded which). The CDR3: CASSLGVREKLFF. DNA for the CDR3: TGCGCCAGCAGCTTGGGGGTCAGGGAAAAACTGTTTTTT.